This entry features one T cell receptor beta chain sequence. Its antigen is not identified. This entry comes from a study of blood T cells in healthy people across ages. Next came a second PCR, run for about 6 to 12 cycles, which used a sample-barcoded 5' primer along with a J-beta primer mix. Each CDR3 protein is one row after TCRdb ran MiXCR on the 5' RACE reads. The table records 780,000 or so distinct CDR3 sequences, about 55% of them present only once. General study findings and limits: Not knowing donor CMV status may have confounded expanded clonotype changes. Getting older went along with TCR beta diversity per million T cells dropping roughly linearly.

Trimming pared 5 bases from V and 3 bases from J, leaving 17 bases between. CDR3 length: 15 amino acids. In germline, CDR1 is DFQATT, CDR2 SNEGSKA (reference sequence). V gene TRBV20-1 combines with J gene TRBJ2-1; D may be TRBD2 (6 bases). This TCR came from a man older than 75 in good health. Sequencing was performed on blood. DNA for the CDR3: TGCAGTGCTGGAGGGATTAGCGTAGGCTACAATGAGCAGTTCTTC. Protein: CSAGGISVGYNEQFF.